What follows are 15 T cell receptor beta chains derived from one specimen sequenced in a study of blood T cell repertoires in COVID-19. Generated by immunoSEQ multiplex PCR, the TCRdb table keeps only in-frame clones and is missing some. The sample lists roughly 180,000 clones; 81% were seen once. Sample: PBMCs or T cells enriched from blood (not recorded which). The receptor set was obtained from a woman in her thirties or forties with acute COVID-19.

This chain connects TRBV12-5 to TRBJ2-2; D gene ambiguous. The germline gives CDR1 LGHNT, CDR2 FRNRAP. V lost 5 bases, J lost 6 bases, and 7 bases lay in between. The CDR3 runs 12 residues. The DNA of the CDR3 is TGTGCTAGTGGTCCCCCCGCCGGGGAGCTGTTTTTT. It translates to CASGPPAGELFF.

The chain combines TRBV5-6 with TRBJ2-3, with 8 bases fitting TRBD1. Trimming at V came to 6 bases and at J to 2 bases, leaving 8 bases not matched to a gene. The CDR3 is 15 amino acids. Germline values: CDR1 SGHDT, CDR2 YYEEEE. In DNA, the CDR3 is TGTGCCAGCATGTTGTACAGGGGGAACACAGATACGCAGTATTTT. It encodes CASMLYRGNTDTQYF.

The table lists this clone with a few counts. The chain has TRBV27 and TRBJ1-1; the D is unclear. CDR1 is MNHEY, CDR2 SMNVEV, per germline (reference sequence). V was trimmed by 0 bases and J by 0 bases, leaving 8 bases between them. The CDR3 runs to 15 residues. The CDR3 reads CASSLSGSMNTEAFF. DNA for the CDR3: TGTGCCAGCAGTTTATCAGGGAGTATGAACACTGAAGCTTTCTTT.

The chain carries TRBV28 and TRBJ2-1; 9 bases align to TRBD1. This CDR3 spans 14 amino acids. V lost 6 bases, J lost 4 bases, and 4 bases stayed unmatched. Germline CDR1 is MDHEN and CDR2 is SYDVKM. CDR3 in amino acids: CASRAGTGYNEQFF. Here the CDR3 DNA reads TGTGCCAGCAGGGCCGGGACAGGGTACAATGAGCAGTTCTTC.

DNA for the CDR3: TGCGCCAGCAGCCGGTCACCTACCGGGACTAGCGACTCTAGCACAGATACGCAGTATTTT. Its translation is CASSRSPTGTSDSSTDTQYF. The genes are TRBV4-1 and TRBJ2-3, with TRBD2 matching over 10 bases. CDR3 length: 20 residues. V gave up 4 bases and J gave up 0 bases; unmatched junction bases: 16. Germline CDR1 reads MGHRA; CDR2 reads YSYEKL.

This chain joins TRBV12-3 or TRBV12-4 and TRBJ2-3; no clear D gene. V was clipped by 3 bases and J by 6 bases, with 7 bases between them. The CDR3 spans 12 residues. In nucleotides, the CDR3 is TGTGCCAGCAGTTTCATCATGGATACGCAGTATTTT. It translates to CASSFIMDTQYF.

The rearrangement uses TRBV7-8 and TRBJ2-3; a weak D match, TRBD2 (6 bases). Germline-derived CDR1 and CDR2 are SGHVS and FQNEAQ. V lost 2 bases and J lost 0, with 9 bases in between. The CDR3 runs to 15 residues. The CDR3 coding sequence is TGTGCCAGCAGCTTAACAGGACTAAGCACAGATACGCAGTATTTT. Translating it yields CASSLTGLSTDTQYF.

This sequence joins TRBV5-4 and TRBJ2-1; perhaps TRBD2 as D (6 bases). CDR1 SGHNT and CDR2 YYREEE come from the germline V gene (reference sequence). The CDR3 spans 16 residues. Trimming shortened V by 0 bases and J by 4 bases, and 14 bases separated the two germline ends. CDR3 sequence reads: CASSLDRPGGYNEQFF. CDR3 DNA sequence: TGTGCCAGCAGCTTGGACCGGCCCGGGGGATACAATGAGCAGTTCTTC.

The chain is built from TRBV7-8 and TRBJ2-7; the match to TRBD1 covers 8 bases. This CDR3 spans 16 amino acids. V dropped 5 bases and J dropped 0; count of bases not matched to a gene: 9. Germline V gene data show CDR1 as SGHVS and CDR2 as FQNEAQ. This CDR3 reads CASSVAGDRSSYEQYF. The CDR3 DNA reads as TGTGCCAGCAGCGTTGCTGGGGACAGGAGCTCCTACGAGCAGTACTTC.

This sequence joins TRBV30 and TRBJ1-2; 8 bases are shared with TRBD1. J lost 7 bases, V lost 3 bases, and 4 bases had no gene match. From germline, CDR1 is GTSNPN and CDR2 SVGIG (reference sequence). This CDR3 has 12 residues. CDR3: CAWSRQGFGYTF. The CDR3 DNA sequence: TGTGCCTGGAGCAGACAGGGGTTTGGCTACACCTTC. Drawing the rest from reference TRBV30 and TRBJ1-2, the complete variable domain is SQTIHQWPATLVQPVGSPLSLECTVEGTSNPNLYWYRQAAGRGLQLLFYSVGIGQISSEVPQNLSASRPQDRQFILSSKKLLLSDSGFYLCAWSRQGFGYTFGSGTRLTVV.

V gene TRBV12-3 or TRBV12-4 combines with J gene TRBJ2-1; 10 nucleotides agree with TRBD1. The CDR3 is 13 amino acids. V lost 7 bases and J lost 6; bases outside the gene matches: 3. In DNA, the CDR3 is TGTGCCAGCAAAAGGACAGGGGGCAATGAGCAGTTCTTC. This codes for CASKRTGGNEQFF.

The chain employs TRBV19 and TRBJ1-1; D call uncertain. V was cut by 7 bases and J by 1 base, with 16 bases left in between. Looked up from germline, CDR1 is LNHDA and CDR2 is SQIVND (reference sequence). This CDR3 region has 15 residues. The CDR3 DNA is TGTGCCAGTACCACTAGGGCGCCGAGGAACACTGAAGCTTTCTTT. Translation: CASTTRAPRNTEAFF.

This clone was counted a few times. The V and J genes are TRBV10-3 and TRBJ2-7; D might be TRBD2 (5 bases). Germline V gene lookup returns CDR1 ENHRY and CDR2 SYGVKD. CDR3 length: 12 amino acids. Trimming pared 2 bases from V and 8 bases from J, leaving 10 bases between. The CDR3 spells CAISEGSQKQYF. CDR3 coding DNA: TGTGCCATCAGTGAGGGGAGTCAAAAGCAGTACTTC.

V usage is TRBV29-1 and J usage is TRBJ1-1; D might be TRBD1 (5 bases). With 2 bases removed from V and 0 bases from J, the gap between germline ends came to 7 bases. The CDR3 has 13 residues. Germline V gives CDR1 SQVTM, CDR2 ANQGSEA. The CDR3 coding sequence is TGCAGCGTTGAAAGACAGTTGAACACTGAAGCTTTCTTT. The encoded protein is CSVERQLNTEAFF.

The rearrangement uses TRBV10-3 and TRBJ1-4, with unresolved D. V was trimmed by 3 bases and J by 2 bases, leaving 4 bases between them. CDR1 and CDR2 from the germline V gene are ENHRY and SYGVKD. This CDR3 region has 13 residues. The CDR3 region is CAISERTNEKLFF. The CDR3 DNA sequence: TGTGCCATCAGTGAACGGACTAATGAAAAACTGTTTTTT.